The following is a T cell receptor beta chain sequence with its context. Its specificity is not known. The record originates from a study of cytomegalovirus exposure and HLA in healthy donors. Study-level findings and limits: According to a later analysis, donors in an Asian-associated ancestry cluster reportedly had fewer N-insertions than the roughly 670-donor mean. In an earlier analysis, about 87% or about 30%: the productive usage of most TCR beta V segments.

Germline lookup yields CDR1 SEHNR and CDR2 FQNEAQ (reference sequence). V lost 5 bases to trimming and J lost 4 bases, with 15 bases between them. The CDR3 contains 14 residues. PCR was performed using 60 Vbeta and 13 Jbeta primers. TCRdb keeps only in-frame clones here, not all; method: immunoSEQ multiplex PCR. The top ten clones hold under 4% of a sample with under 200,000 clones, over 60% of them seen once. Sequencing input: PBMCs. The origin of this receptor is a middle-aged woman in good health and CMV-seronegative. The genes are TRBV7-9 and TRBJ2-7; weak D call: TRBD2 (6 bases). The CDR3 loop is CASSPPGGTYEQYF. The DNA for the CDR3 is TGTGCCAGCAGCCCCCCGGGTGGGACTTACGAGCAGTACTTC.